This is a list of T cell receptor beta chains from one sample in a study of blood T cell repertoires in COVID-19. The method was immunoSEQ multiplex PCR; TCRdb's version includes in-frame clones alone and lacks a portion of them. Of 210,000 or so clones listed, about four fifths were seen once; the top ten hold roughly 1.8%. The sequenced sample consisted of PBMCs or T cells enriched from blood (not recorded which). The source is a man between 60 and 75 years old who had recovered from COVID-19. Each CDR3 is given with its conserved first and last residue. The D gene is left open where the match is weak. Part of the rows lack a size; the others show once, few, many or a class for expanded clones.

D: -
V: TRBV19
J: TRBJ1-5
size: once
CDR3: CASSIGRQGNQPQHF
DNA: TGTGCCAGTAGTATAGGCCGTCAGGGGAATCAGCCCCAGCATTTT

D: -
V: TRBV11-3
J: TRBJ1-1
size: -
CDR3: CASSLDPRGDTEAFF
DNA: TGTGCCAGCAGCTTAGATCCCCGGGGGGACACTGAAGCTTTCTTT

D: -
V: TRBV18
J: TRBJ2-2
size: -
CDR3: CASSPTANTGELFF
DNA: TGTGCCAGCTCACCGACAGCGAACACCGGGGAGCTGTTTTTT

D: -
V: TRBV14
J: TRBJ1-3
size: -
CDR3: CASSQMVTTAGNTIYF
DNA: TGTGCCAGCAGCCAGATGGTTACGACAGCCGGAAACACCATATATTTT

D: -
V: TRBV5-5
J: TRBJ1-1
size: -
CDR3: CASSLAVVRLDTEAFF
DNA: TGTGCCAGCAGCTTGGCCGTGGTCAGGTTGGACACTGAAGCTTTCTTT

D: TRBD1
V: TRBV11-3
J: TRBJ2-7
size: -
CDR3: CASRSGQASYEQYF
DNA: TGTGCCAGCAGGTCGGGACAGGCCTCCTACGAGCAGTACTTC

D: TRBD1
V: TRBV7-9
J: TRBJ1-1
size: few
CDR3: CASSLGQGGNTEAFF
DNA: TGTGCCAGCAGCTTAGGACAGGGCGGGAACACTGAAGCTTTCTTT

D: TRBD1
V: TRBV27
J: TRBJ2-2
size: -
CDR3: CASSFLDRDTGELFF
DNA: TGTGCCAGCAGTTTCCTGGACAGGGACACCGGGGAGCTGTTTTTT

D: -
V: TRBV27
J: TRBJ1-6
size: once
CDR3: CASKFGGGTPLHF
DNA: TGTGCCAGCAAATTCGGCGGGGGAACACCCCTCCACTTT

D: TRBD1
V: TRBV5-1
J: TRBJ1-5
size: once
CDR3: CASSLRQGGQPQHF
DNA: TGCGCCAGCAGCCTCAGACAGGGCGGTCAGCCCCAGCATTTT

D: -
V: TRBV7-2
J: TRBJ1-1
size: -
CDR3: CASSLAPATEAFF
DNA: TGTGCCAGCAGCTTAGCGCCCGCGACTGAAGCTTTCTTT

D: -
V: TRBV19
J: TRBJ2-3
size: -
CDR3: CASSIAMLGRGGADTQYF
DNA: TGTGCCAGTAGTATAGCGATGTTGGGGCGGGGCGGGGCAGATACGCAGTATTTT

D: TRBD1
V: TRBV15
J: TRBJ2-5
size: once
CDR3: CATSRKGQDGGETQYF
DNA: TGTGCCACCAGCAGAAAGGGACAGGATGGAGGGGAGACCCAGTACTTC

D: -
V: TRBV11-3
J: TRBJ2-5
size: once
CDR3: CASSLHQGRMETQYF
DNA: TGTGCCAGCAGCCTACACCAGGGGAGAATGGAGACCCAGTACTTC

D: -
V: TRBV24-1
J: TRBJ2-2
size: -
CDR3: CATGAGDTGELFF
DNA: TGTGCCACCGGGGCAGGGGACACCGGGGAGCTGTTTTTT

D: -
V: TRBV7-2
J: TRBJ1-2
size: -
CDR3: CASSLVGQGNGYTF
DNA: TGTGCCAGCAGCTTAGTGGGGCAGGGGAATGGCTACACCTTC

D: -
V: TRBV19
J: TRBJ2-3
size: -
CDR3: CASSIASSADTQYF
DNA: TGTGCCAGTAGTATAGCCTCTAGCGCCGATACGCAGTATTTT

D: TRBD1
V: TRBV27
J: TRBJ1-1
size: -
CDR3: CASSTPLRTGVPEAFF
DNA: TGTGCCAGCAGTACTCCTTTACGGACAGGGGTGCCTGAAGCTTTCTTT

D: -
V: TRBV2
J: TRBJ1-1
size: -
CDR3: CASIQNSPEAFF
DNA: TGTGCCAGCATACAGAACAGCCCGGAAGCTTTCTTT

D: TRBD2
V: TRBV12-5
J: TRBJ2-5
size: -
CDR3: CASGLVPGGPPYQETQYF
DNA: TGTGCTAGTGGTTTGGTACCGGGGGGGCCCCCGTACCAAGAGACCCAGTACTTC

D: TRBD1
V: TRBV7-3
J: TRBJ2-5
size: -
CDR3: CASSRTGVGETQYF
DNA: TGTGCCAGCAGCAGGACAGGGGTTGGGGAGACCCAGTACTTC

D: TRBD1
V: TRBV7-2
J: TRBJ1-6
size: once
CDR3: CASSPGRTGTDSPLHF
DNA: TGTGCCAGCAGCCCCGGTAGGACAGGGACGGATTCACCCCTCCACTTT

D: TRBD2
V: TRBV15
J: TRBJ2-1
size: -
CDR3: CATSRDFWTSANYNEQFF
DNA: TGTGCCACCAGCAGAGATTTTTGGACTAGCGCCAATTACAATGAGCAGTTCTTC

D: -
V: TRBV14
J: TRBJ2-3
size: -
CDR3: CASSQYPSGFAVATQYF
DNA: TGTGCCAGCAGCCAATACCCCTCGGGATTTGCTGTAGCTACGCAGTATTTT

D: TRBD1
V: TRBV18
J: TRBJ1-6
size: -
CDR3: CASSPPDRAYNSPLHF
DNA: TGTGCCAGCTCACCACCGGACAGGGCCTATAATTCACCCCTCCACTTT

D: -
V: TRBV7-9
J: TRBJ1-1
size: -
CDR3: CASSLAHSGAFF
DNA: TGTGCCAGCAGCTTAGCGCACAGCGGCGCTTTCTTT

D: -
V: TRBV24-1
J: TRBJ1-2
size: once
CDR3: CATSVSGYGYTF
DNA: TGTGCCACCAGTGTGTCGGGGTATGGCTACACCTTC

D: -
V: TRBV6-6
J: TRBJ1-5
size: -
CDR3: CASRTVDQPQHF
DNA: TGTGCCAGCCGGACAGTAGATCAGCCCCAGCATTTT

D: TRBD1
V: TRBV28
J: TRBJ1-5
size: -
CDR3: CASSLPSGGLQPQHF
DNA: TGTGCCAGCAGTTTACCATCAGGGGGCCTTCAGCCCCAGCATTTT

D: TRBD2
V: TRBV7-2
J: TRBJ2-2
size: few
CDR3: CASSLAGLAANTGELFF
DNA: TGTGCCAGCAGCTTAGCAGGACTAGCGGCGAACACCGGGGAGCTGTTTTTT

D: TRBD1
V: TRBV3-1/TRBV3-2
J: TRBJ1-6
size: -
CDR3: CASSQVGQGDSPLHF
DNA: TGTGCCAGCAGCCAAGTCGGGCAGGGGGATTCACCCCTCCACTTT

D: -
V: TRBV9
J: TRBJ1-3
size: -
CDR3: CASSVTAASLVGNTIYF
DNA: TGTGCCAGCAGCGTAACAGCGGCCTCGTTGGTTGGAAACACCATATATTTT

D: TRBD1
V: TRBV30
J: TRBJ1-2
size: -
CDR3: CAWRKTGGPYGYTF
DNA: TGTGCCTGGAGAAAAACAGGGGGCCCCTATGGCTACACCTTC

D: TRBD2
V: TRBV9
J: TRBJ2-3
size: -
CDR3: CASSVPLAGGRDTQYF
DNA: TGTGCCAGCAGCGTACCACTAGCGGGGGGGCGAGATACGCAGTATTTT

D: -
V: TRBV10-1
J: TRBJ2-4
size: -
CDR3: CASSESGASSKNIQYF
DNA: TGCGCCAGCAGTGAGTCTGGGGCTTCGAGCAAAAACATTCAGTACTTC

D: TRBD1
V: TRBV2
J: TRBJ1-5
size: -
CDR3: CASSEGQGVEPQHF
DNA: TGTGCCAGCAGTGAAGGACAGGGGGTTGAGCCCCAGCATTTT

D: -
V: TRBV3-1/TRBV3-2
J: TRBJ2-3
size: -
CDR3: CASSQGVTIGTTQYF
DNA: TGTGCCAGCAGCCAAGGAGTCACTATCGGCACTACGCAGTATTTT

D: TRBD1
V: TRBV24-1
J: TRBJ2-3
size: once
CDR3: CATRDREDTQYF
DNA: TGTGCCACCAGAGACAGGGAAGATACGCAGTATTTT

D: -
V: TRBV27
J: TRBJ1-5
size: many
CDR3: CASSQVRTSNQPQHF
DNA: TGTGCCAGCAGTCAAGTCAGGACAAGCAATCAGCCCCAGCATTTT

D: -
V: TRBV6-2/TRBV6-3
J: TRBJ1-1
size: once
CDR3: CASSLEQWDTEAFF
DNA: TGTGCCAGCAGTTTGGAACAGTGGGACACTGAAGCTTTCTTT

D: -
V: TRBV6-2/TRBV6-3
J: TRBJ1-2
size: few
CDR3: CASSYPRGRRDYGYTF
DNA: TGTGCCAGCAGTTACCCCAGGGGCAGAAGAGACTATGGCTACACCTTC

D: TRBD1
V: TRBV9
J: TRBJ1-5
size: -
CDR3: CASSHGQENQPQHF
DNA: TGTGCCAGTTCGCACGGACAGGAAAATCAGCCCCAGCATTTT

D: -
V: TRBV5-4
J: TRBJ2-5
size: -
CDR3: CASSRPGTPKETQYF
DNA: TGTGCCAGCAGCAGGCCCGGGACACCCAAAGAGACCCAGTACTTC

D: TRBD1
V: TRBV4-2
J: TRBJ1-2
size: -
CDR3: CASSQAPGQGRDGYTF
DNA: TGTGCCAGCAGCCAAGCTCCGGGACAGGGGAGGGATGGCTACACCTTC

D: -
V: TRBV27
J: TRBJ1-5
size: -
CDR3: CASSFSGSNQPQHF
DNA: TGTGCCAGCAGTTTCTCGGGGAGCAATCAGCCCCAGCATTTT

D: TRBD1
V: TRBV18
J: TRBJ1-2
size: -
CDR3: CASSPPNRDRENYGYTF
DNA: TGTGCCAGCTCACCGCCTAACCGGGACAGGGAAAACTATGGCTACACCTTC

D: -
V: TRBV7-2
J: TRBJ1-6
size: once
CDR3: CASSLKTLSSYNSPLHF
DNA: TGTGCCAGCAGCTTAAAGACTCTGAGCTCCTATAATTCACCCCTCCACTTT

D: TRBD1
V: TRBV3-1/TRBV3-2
J: TRBJ1-2
size: few
CDR3: CASSQGPRGLRGRGYGYTF
DNA: TGTGCCAGCAGCCAAGGTCCCCGCGGCTTAAGGGGGCGAGGCTATGGCTACACCTTC

D: -
V: TRBV30
J: TRBJ1-1
size: many
CDR3: CAWLWGRGKNEAFF
DNA: TGTGCCTGGCTCTGGGGGAGGGGGAAGAATGAAGCTTTCTTT

D: -
V: TRBV7-6
J: TRBJ2-7
size: -
CDR3: CASSLGTAHTLYEQYF
DNA: TGTGCCAGCAGCTTAGGGACAGCCCATACCCTATACGAGCAGTACTTC

D: -
V: TRBV6-5
J: TRBJ1-5
size: -
CDR3: CASRARGSIQPQHF
DNA: TGTGCCAGCAGAGCCAGGGGTTCTATTCAGCCCCAGCATTTT

D: -
V: TRBV10-2
J: TRBJ1-6
size: -
CDR3: CASSESPPGSSYNSPLHF
DNA: TGCGCCAGCAGTGAGTCCCCTCCCGGGAGCTCCTATAATTCACCCCTCCACTTT

D: -
V: TRBV24-1
J: TRBJ1-5
size: few
CDR3: CATSDRDYQPQHF
DNA: TGTGCCACCAGTGATCGGGATTACCAGCCCCAGCATTTT

D: -
V: TRBV18
J: TRBJ1-4
size: -
CDR3: CASSPQQDNEKLFF
DNA: TGTGCCAGCTCACCACAACAGGATAATGAAAAACTGTTTTTT

D: TRBD2
V: TRBV3-1/TRBV3-2
J: TRBJ2-1
size: -
CDR3: CASSQVSGEHNEQFF
DNA: TGTGCCAGCAGCCAAGTTAGCGGGGAACACAATGAGCAGTTCTTC